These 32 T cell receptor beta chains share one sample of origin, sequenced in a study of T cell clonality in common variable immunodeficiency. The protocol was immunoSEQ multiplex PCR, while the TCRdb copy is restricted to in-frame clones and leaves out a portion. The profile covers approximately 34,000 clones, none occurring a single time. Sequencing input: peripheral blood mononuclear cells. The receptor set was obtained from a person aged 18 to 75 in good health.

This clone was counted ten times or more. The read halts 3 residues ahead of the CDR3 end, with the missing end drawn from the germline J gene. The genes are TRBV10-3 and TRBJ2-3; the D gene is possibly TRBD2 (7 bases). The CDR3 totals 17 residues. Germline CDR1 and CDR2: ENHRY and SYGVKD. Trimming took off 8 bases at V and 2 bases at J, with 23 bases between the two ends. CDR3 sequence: CAISKGGERRTTDTQYF. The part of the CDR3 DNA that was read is TGTGCCATCTCCAAGGGGGGGGAGCGCCGAACCACAGATACG.

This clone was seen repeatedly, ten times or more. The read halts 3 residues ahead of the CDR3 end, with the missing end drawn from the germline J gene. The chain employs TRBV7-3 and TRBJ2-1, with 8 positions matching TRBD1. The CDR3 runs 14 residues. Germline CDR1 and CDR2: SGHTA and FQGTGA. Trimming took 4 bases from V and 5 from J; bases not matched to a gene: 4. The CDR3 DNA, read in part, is TGTGCCAGCAGCTCCGGACAGGGCCACAATGAG. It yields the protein CASSSGQGHNE. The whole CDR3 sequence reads CASSSGQGHNEQFF.

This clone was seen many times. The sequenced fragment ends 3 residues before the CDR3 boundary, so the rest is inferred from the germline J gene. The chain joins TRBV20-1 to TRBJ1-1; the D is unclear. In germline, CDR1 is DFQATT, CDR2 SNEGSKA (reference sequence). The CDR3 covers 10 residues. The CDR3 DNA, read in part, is TGCAGTGCCCTAGGCATGGGA. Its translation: CSALGMG. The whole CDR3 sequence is CSALGMGAFF.

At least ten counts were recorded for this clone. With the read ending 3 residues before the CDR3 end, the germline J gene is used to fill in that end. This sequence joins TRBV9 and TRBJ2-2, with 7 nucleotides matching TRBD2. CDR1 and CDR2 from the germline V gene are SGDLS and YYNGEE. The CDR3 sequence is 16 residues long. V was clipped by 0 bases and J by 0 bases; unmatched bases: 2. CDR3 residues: CASSVVGGANTGELFF. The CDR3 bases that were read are TGTGCCAGCAGCGTAGTGGGAGGGGCGAACACCGGGGAG.

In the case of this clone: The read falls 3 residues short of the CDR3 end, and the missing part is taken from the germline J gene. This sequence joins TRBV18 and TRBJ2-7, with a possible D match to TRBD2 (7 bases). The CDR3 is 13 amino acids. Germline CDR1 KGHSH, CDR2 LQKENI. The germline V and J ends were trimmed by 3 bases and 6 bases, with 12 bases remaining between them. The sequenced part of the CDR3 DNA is TGTGCCAGCTCACCGACGGGGGGCTCCGAG. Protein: CASSPTGGSE. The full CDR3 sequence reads CASSPTGGSEQYF. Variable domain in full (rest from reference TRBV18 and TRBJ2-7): NAGVMQNPRHLVRRRGQEARLRCSPMKGHSHVYWYRQLPEEGLKFMVYLQKENIIDESGMPKERFSAEFPKEGPSILRIQQVVRGDSAAYFCASSPTGGSEQYFGPGTRLTVT.

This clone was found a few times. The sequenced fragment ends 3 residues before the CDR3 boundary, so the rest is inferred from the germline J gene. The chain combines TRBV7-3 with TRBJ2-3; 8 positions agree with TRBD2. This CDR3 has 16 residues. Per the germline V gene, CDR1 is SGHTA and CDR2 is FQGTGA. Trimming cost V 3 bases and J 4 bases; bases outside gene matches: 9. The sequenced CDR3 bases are TGTGCCAGCAGCTTTCTTAGCGGGATGAATGCAGATACG. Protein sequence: CASSFLSGMNADT. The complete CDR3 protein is CASSFLSGMNADTQYF. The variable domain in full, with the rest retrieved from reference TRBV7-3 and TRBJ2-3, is GAGVSQTPSNKVTEKGKYVELRCDPISGHTALYWYRQSLGQGPEFLIYFQGTGAADDSGLPNDRFFAVRPEGSVSTLKIQRTERGDSAVYLCASSFLSGMNADTQYFGPGTRLTVL.

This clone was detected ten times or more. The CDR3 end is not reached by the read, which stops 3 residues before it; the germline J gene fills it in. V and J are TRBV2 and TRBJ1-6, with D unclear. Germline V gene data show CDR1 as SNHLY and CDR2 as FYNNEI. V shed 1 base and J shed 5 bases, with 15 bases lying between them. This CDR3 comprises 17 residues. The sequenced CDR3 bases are TGTGCCAGCAGTGAAGAGGTGGCTCTCATCGATAATTCACCC. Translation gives CASSEEVALIDNSP. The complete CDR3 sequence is CASSEEVALIDNSPLHF.

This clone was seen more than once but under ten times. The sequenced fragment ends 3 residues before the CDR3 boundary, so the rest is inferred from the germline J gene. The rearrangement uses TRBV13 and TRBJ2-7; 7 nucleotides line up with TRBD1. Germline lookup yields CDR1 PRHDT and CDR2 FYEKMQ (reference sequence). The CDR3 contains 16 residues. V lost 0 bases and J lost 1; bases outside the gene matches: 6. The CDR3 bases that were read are TGTGCCAGCAGCTTAGGGTCCCACAGGGGTTCCTACGAG. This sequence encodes CASSLGSHRGSYE. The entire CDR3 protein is CASSLGSHRGSYEQYF. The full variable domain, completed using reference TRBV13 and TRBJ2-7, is AAGVIQSPRHLIKEKRETATLKCYPIPRHDTVYWYQQGPGQDPQFLISFYEKMQSDKGSIPDRFSAQQFSDYHSELNMSSLELGDSALYFCASSLGSHRGSYEQYFGPGTRLTVT.

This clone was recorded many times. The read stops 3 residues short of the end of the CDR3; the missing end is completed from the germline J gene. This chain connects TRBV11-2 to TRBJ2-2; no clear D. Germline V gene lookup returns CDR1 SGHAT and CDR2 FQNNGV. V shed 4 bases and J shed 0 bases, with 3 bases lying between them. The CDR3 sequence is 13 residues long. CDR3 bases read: TGTGCCAGCAGCTATACGAACACCGGGGAG. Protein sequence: CASSYTNTGE. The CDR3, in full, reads CASSYTNTGELFF.

The part of the CDR3 DNA that was read is TGTGCCAGTAGTAGCAGACTCCCCTCTGGCGGGAGTTCCTACAATGAG. Its translation: CASSSRLPSGGSSYNE. The complete CDR3 sequence is CASSSRLPSGGSSYNEQFF. This chain connects TRBV19 to TRBJ2-1; TRBD2 matches 7 bases. The CDR3 extends 3 residues past the end of the read, so its final part is completed from the germline J gene. Germline CDR1 is LNHDA and CDR2 is SQIVND (reference sequence). Germline trimming cut 4 bases from V and 1 base from J; bases unmatched to any gene: 16. The CDR3 runs 19 residues.

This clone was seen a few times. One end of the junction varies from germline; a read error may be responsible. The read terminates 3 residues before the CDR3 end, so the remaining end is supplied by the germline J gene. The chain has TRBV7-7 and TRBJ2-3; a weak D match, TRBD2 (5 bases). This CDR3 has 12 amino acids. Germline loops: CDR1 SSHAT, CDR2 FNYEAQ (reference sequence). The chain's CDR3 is CASSHEGQTQYF. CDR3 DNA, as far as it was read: TGTGCTAGCAGCCACGAGGGCCAGACG. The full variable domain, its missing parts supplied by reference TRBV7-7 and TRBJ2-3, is GAGVSQSPRYKVTKRGQDVTLRCDPISSHATLYWYQQALGQGPEFLTYFNYEAQPDKSGLPSDRFSAERPEGSISTLTIQRTEQRDSAMYRCASSHEGQTQYFGPGTRLTVL.

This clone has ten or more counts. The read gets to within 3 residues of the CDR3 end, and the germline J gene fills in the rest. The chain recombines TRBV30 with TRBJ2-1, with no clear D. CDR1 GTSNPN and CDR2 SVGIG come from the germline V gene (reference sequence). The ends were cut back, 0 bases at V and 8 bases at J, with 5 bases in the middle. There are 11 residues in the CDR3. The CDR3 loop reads CAWSVLDEQFF. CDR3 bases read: TGTGCCTGGAGTGTACTGGATGAG.

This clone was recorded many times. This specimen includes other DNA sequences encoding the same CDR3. The sequenced CDR3 bases are TGCAGTGCTAGAGATCGGAGACAGGGAAGAACCGGGGAG. Amino acid sequence: CSARDRRQGRTGE. The CDR3 reads in full as CSARDRRQGRTGELFF. The genes are TRBV20-1 and TRBJ2-2, with 7 nucleotides matching TRBD1. The read terminates 3 residues before the CDR3 end, so the remaining end is supplied by the germline J gene. CDR3 length equals 16 residues. Germline trimming cut 0 bases from V and 5 bases from J; bases unmatched to any gene: 9. Germline CDR1 DFQATT, CDR2 SNEGSKA (reference sequence).

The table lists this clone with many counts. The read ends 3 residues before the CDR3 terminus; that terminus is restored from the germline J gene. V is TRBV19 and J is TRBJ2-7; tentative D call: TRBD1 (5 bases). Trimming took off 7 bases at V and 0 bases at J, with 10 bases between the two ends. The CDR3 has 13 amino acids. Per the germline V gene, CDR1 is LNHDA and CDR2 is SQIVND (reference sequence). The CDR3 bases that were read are TGTGCCAGTAAAGGGGTTAACTCCTACGAG. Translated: CASKGVNSYE. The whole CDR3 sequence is CASKGVNSYEQYF. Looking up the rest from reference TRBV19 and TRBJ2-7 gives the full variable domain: DGGITQSPKYLFRKEGQNVTLSCEQNLNHDAMYWYRQDPGQGLRLIYYSQIVNDFQKGDIAEGYSVSREKKESFPLTVTSAQKNPTAFYLCASKGVNSYEQYFGPGTRLTVT.

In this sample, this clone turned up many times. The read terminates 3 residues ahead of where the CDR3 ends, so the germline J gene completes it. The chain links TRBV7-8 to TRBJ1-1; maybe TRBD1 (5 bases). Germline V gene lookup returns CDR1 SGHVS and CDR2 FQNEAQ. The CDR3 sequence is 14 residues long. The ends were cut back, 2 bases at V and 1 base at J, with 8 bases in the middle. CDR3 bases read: TGTGCCAGCAGCTTATACAGGAGGAACACTGAA. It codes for CASSLYRRNTE. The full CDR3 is CASSLYRRNTEAFF. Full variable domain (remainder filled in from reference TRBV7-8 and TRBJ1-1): GAGVSQSPRYKVAKRGQDVALRCDPISGHVSLFWYQQALGQGPEFLTYFQNEAQLDKSGLPSDRFFAERPEGSVSTLKIQRTQQEDSAVYLCASSLYRRNTEAFFGQGTRLTVV.

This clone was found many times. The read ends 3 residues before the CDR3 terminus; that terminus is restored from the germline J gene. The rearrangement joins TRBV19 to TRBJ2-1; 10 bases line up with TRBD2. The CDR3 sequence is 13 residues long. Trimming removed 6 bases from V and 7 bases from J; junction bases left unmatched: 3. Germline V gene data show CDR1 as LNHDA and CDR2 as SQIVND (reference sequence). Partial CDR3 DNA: TGTGCCAGTAGACTAGCGGGATGGAATGAG. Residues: CASRLAGWNE. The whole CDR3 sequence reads CASRLAGWNEQFF.

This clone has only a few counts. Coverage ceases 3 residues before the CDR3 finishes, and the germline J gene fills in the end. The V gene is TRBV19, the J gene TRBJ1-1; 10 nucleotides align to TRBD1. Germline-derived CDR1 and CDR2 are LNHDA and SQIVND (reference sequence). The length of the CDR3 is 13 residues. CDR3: CASSIGTGDEAFF. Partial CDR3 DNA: TGTGCCAGTAGTATCGGGACAGGGGACGAG.

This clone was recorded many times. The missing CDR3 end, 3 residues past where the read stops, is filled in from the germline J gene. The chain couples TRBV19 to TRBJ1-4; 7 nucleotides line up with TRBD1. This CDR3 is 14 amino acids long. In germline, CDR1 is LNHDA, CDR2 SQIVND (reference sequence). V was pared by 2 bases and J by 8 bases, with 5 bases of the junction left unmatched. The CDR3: CASSINRGREKLFF. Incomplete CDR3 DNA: TGTGCCAGTAGTATAAACAGGGGCCGGGAAAAA.

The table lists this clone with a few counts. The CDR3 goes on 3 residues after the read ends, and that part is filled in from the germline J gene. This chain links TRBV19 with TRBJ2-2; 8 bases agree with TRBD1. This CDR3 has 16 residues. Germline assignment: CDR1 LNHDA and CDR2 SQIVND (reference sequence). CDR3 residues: CASSIPRQGLNEKLFF. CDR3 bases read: TGTGCCAGTAGTATTCCCAGACAGGGGCTGAACGAAAAG.

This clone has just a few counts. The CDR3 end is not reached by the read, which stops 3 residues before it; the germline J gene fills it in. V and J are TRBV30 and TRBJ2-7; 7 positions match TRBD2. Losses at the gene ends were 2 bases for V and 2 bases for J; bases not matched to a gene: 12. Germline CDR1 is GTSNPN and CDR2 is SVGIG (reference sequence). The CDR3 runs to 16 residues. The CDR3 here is CAWSSLAERPAYEQYF. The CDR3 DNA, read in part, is TGTGCCTGGAGTAGTCTAGCGGAAAGGCCGGCCTACGAG.

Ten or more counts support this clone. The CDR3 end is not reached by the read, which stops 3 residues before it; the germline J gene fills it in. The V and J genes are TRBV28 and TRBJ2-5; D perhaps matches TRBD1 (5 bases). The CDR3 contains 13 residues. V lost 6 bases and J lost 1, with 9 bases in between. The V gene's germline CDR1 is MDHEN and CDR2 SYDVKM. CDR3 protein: CASSLGVQETQYF. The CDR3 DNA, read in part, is TGTGCCAGCAGCCTAGGGGTCCAAGAGACC.

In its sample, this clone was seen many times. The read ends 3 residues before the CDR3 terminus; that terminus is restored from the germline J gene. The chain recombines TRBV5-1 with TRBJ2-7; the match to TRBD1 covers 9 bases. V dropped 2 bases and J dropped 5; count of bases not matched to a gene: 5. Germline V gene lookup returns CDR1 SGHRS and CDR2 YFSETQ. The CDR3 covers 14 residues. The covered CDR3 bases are TGCGCCAGCAGCTTCCGGGACAGGGCGGACGAG. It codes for CASSFRDRADE. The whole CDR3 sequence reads CASSFRDRADEQYF.

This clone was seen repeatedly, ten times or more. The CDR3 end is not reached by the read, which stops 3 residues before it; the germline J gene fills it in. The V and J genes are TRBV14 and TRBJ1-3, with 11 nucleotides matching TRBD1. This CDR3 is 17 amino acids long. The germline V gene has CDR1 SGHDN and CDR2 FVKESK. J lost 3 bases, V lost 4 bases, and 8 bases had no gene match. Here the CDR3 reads CASSPWTGGVFGNTIYF. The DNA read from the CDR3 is TGTGCCAGCAGCCCATGGACAGGGGGCGTTTTTGGAAACACC.

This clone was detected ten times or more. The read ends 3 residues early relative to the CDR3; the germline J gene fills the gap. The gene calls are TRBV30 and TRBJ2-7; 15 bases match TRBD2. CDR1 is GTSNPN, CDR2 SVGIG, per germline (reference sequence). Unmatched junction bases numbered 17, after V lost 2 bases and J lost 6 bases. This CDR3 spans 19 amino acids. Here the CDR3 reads CAWSFTGTSGRIKRSEQYF. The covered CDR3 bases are TGTGCCTGGAGTTTCACCGGGACTAGCGGGAGGATAAAAAGGAGCGAG. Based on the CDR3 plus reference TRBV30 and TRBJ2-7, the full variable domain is SQTIHQWPATLVQPVGSPLSLECTVEGTSNPNLYWYRQAAGRGLQLLFYSVGIGQISSEVPQNLSASRPQDRQFILSSKKLLLSDSGFYLCAWSFTGTSGRIKRSEQYFGPGTRLTVT.

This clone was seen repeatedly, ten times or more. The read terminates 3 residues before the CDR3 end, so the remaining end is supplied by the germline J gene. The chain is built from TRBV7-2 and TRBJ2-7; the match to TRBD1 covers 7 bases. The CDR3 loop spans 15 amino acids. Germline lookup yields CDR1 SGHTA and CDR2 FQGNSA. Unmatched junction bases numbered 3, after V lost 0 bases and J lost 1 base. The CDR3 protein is CASSLATGISYEQYF. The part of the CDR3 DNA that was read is TGTGCCAGCAGCTTAGCGACAGGGATATCCTACGAG.

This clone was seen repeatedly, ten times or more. CDR3 in amino acids: CASSPMGQGHTGELFF. The DNA read from the CDR3 is TGCGCCAGCAGCCCGATGGGACAGGGGCACACCGGGGAG. The V and J genes are TRBV5-1 and TRBJ2-2; 10 bases agree with TRBD1. The read is 3 residues too short to cover the CDR3 end, so that end is filled in from the germline J gene. The CDR3 sequence is 16 residues long. Unmatched junction bases numbered 6, after V lost 4 bases and J lost 3 bases. Germline CDR1 SGHRS, CDR2 YFSETQ. The variable domain in full, with the rest retrieved from reference TRBV5-1 and TRBJ2-2, is KAGVTQTPRYLIKTRGQQVTLSCSPISGHRSVSWYQQTPGQGLQFLFEYFSETQRNKGNFPGRFSGRQFSNSRSEMNVSTLELGDSALYLCASSPMGQGHTGELFFGEGSRLTVL.

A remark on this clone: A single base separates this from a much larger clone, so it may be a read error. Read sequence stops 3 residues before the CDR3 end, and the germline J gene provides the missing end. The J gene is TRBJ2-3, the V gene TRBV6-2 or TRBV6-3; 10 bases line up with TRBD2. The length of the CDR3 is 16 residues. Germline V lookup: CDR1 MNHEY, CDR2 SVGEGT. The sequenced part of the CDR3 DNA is TGTGCCAGCAGTTACCGGTCTAGCGGGGGTCAAGAGACG. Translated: CASSYRSSGGQET. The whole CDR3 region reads CASSYRSSGGQETQYF.

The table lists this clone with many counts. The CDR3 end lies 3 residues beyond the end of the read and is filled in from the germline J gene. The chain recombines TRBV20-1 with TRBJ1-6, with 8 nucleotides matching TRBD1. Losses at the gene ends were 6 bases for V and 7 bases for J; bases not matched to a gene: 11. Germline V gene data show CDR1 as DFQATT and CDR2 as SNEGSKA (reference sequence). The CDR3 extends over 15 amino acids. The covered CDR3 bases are TGCAGTGCCCGAGAACCCAGGGGGCGGAATTCACCC. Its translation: CSAREPRGRNSP. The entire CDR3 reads CSAREPRGRNSPLHF.

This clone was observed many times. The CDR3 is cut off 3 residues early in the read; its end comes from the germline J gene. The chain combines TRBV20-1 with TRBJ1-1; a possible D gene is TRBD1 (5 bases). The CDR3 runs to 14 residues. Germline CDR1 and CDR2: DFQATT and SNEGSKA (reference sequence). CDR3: CSARDGSAGWGAFF. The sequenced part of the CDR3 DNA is TGCAGTGCTAGAGATGGGTCGGCAGGGTGGGGA.

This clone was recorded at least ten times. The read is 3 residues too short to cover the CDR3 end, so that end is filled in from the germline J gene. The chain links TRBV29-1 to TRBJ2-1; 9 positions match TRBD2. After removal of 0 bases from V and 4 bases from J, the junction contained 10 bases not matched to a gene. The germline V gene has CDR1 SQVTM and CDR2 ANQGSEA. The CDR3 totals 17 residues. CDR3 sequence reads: CSVEEVRRLAEYNEQFF. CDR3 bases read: TGCAGCGTTGAAGAGGTGCGTCGACTAGCGGAGTACAATGAG.

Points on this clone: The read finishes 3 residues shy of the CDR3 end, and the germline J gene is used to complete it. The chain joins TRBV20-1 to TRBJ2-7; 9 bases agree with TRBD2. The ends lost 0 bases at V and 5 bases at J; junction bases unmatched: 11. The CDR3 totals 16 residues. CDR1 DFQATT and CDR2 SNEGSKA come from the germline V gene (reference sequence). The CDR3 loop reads CSARDWAAGTSHEQYF. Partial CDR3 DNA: TGCAGTGCTAGAGATTGGGCGGCCGGGACTAGCCACGAG.

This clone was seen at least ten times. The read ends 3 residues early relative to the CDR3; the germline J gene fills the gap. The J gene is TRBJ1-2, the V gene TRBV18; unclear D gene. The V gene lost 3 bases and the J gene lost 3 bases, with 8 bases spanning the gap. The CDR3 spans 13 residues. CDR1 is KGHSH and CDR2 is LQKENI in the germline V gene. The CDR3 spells CASSPSVDYGYTF. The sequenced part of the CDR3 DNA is TGTGCCAGCTCACCGTCGGTCGACTATGGC. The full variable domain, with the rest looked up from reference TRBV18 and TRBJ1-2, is NAGVMQNPRHLVRRRGQEARLRCSPMKGHSHVYWYRQLPEEGLKFMVYLQKENIIDESGMPKERFSAEFPKEGPSILRIQQVVRGDSAAYFCASSPSVDYGYTFGSGTRLTVV.